The entry that follows covers one T cell receptor beta chain sequence. Its matching antigen is unknown. Method: immunoSEQ multiplex PCR; TCRdb's copy keeps in-frame clones and lacks some. Of approximately 50,000 clones in the sample, approximately 76% were seen once. The record originates from a study of a mutant IDH1 vaccine in newly diagnosed glioma. The overall study: Patients began vaccination 4-6 weeks after radiotherapy alone, or with temozolomide cycles. Previous treatment comprised radiotherapy, temozolomide, or both, mostly both.

The germline V and J ends were trimmed by 3 bases and 5 bases, with 11 bases remaining between them. The CDR3 totals 13 residues. Germline V CDR1 and CDR2: MNHEY, SVGAGI. Time point here: week 47, end of study. The study gave 300 ug of mutant IDH1 20-mer peptide per vaccine dose, with topical imiquimod. The V call is TRBV6-5, the J call TRBJ2-7; D unclear. The clonotype originates from a middle-aged woman with glioma. Some clones in this sample may be carry-over from other donors' samples. The material sequenced was PBMCs, taken from a glioma patient whose treatment included an IDH1 peptide vaccine. This CDR3 is CASSYQESNEQYF. DNA of the CDR3: TGTGCCAGCAGTTATCAGGAAAGTAACGAGCAGTACTTC.